This TCR beta chain appears in the sequencing data of a study of Ad26.COV2.S vaccination and SARS-CoV-2 variants. Study context: Ad26.COV2.S given intramuscularly, once or twice 56 days apart. Overall study results and limits: Total responses of T cells may have been underestimated by the analyses of TCR breadth and depth. Breadth measured for non-spike TCRs was similar across vaccine and placebo recipients.

Specified treatment: about 20 received Ad26.COV2.S at low or high dose, single or two shots; 5 received placebo; per-sample allocation not given. Samples analyzed were those drawn on day 63 after the first vaccine or placebo injection. An Ad26 vector was used to express Wuhan-strain SARS-CoV-2 spike as the vaccine. Points on this clone: Antigen unknown.

Sequencing was performed with immunoSEQ multiplex PCR; in TCRdb, only in-frame clones are kept and a portion is missing. This sample has 410,000 or so clones, with 92% found just once. CDR3 size: 16 residues. V lost 1 base and J lost 3; bases outside the gene matches: 7. Per germline, CDR1 LGHDT and CDR2 YNNKEL (reference sequence). The material was peripheral blood, obtained in a trial of Ad26.COV2.S vaccine versus placebo. The receptor's source is a person aged 18 to 59 who received the Ad26.COV2.S COVID-19 vaccine or a placebo. The chain is built from TRBV3-1 (or the pseudogene TRBV3-2) and TRBJ2-7; 9 positions match TRBD1. The CDR3, as DNA: TGTGCCAGCAGCCAAGGGACAGGGGATCGAGGCTACGAGCAGTACTTC. Protein product: CASSQGTGDRGYEQYF.